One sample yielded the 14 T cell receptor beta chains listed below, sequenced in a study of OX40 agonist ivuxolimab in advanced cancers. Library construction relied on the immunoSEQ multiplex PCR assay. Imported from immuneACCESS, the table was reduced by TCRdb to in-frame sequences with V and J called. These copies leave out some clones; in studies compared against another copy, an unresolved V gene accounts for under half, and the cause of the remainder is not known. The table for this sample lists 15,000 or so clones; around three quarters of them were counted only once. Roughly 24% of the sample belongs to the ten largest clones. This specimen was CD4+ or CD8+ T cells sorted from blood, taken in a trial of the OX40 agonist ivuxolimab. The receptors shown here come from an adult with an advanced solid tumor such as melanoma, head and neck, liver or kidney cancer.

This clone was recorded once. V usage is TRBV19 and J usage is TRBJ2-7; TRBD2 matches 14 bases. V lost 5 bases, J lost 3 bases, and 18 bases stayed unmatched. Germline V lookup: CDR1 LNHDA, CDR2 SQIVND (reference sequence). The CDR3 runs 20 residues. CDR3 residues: CASSPRWQQGLAGGIYEQYF. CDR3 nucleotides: TGTGCCAGTAGTCCCCGTTGGCAGCAAGGACTAGCGGGAGGTATCTACGAGCAGTACTTC.

The CDR3 spells CASSPKGNQPQHF. The CDR3 nucleotides are TGTGCCAGCAGTCCAAAGGGCAATCAGCCCCAGCATTTT. The gene calls are TRBV27 and TRBJ1-5; D is unclear. Germline V CDR1 and CDR2: MNHEY, SMNVEV (reference sequence). This CDR3 is 13 amino acids long. Trimming pared 5 bases from V and 2 bases from J, leaving 7 bases between.

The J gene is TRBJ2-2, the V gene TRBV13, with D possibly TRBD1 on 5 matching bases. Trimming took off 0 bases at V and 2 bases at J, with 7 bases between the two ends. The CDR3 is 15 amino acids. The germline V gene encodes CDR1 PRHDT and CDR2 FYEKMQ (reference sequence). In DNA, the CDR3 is TGTGCCAGCAGCTTAGGACAGGAAAACACCGGGGAGCTGTTTTTT. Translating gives CASSLGQENTGELFF.

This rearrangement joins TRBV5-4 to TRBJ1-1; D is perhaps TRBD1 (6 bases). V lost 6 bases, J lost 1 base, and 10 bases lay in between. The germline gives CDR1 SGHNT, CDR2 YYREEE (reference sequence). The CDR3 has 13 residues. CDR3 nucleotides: TGTGCCAGCAAGGAGACAGGGAACACTGAAGCTTTCTTT. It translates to CASKETGNTEAFF.

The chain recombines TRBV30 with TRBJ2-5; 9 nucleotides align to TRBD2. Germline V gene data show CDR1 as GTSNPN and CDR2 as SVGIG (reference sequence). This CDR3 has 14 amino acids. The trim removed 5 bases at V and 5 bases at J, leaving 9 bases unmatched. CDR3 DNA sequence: TGTGCCTGGGCGGGGGGGCTAATGGTCGAGACCCAGTACTTC. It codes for CAWAGGLMVETQYF. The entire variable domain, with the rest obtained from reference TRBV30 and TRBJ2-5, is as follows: SQTIHQWPATLVQPVGSPLSLECTVEGTSNPNLYWYRQAAGRGLQLLFYSVGIGQISSEVPQNLSASRPQDRQFILSSKKLLLSDSGFYLCAWAGGLMVETQYFGPGTRLLVL.

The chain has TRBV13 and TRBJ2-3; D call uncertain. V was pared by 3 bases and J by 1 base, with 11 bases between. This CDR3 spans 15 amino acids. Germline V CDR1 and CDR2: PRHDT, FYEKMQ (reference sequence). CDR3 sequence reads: CASSFDNSRTDTQYF. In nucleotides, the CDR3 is TGTGCCAGCAGCTTTGATAACAGCCGCACAGATACGCAGTATTTT.

CDR3 amino acids: CASSPGVGGIYEQYF. The DNA for the CDR3 is TGTGCCAGCAGCCCCGGGGTGGGGGGTATCTACGAGCAGTACTTC. This chain uses TRBV13 with TRBJ2-7; D is possibly TRBD2 (6 bases). CDR1 and CDR2 from the germline V gene are PRHDT and FYEKMQ (reference sequence). This CDR3 spans 15 amino acids. Trimming stripped 5 bases from V and 3 bases from J, with 17 bases between.

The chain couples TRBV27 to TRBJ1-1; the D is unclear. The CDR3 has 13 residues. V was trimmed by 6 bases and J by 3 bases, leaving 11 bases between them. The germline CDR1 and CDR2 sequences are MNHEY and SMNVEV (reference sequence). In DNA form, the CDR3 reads TGTGCCAGCAGATTACTCAGGCACACTGAAGCTTTCTTT. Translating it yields CASRLLRHTEAFF.

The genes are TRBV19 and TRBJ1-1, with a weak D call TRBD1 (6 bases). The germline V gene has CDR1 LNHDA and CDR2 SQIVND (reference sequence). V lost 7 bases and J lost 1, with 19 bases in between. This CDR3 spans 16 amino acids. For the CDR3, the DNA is TGTGCCAGTAAGGGGGAACAGGGCCGAAAGAACACTGAAGCTTTCTTT. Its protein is CASKGEQGRKNTEAFF.

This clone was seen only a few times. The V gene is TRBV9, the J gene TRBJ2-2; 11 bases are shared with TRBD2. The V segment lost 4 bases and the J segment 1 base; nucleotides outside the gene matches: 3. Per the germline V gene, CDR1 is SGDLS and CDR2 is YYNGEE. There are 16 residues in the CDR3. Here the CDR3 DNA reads TGTGCCAGCAGCCTCGGGACTAGCGGGAACACCGGGGAGCTGTTTTTT. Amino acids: CASSLGTSGNTGELFF.

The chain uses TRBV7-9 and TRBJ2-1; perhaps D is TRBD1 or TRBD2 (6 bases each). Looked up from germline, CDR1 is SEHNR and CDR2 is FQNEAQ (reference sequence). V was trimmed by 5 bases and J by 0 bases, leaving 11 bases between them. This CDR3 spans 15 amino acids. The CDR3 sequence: CASSRPGASYNEQFF. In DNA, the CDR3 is TGTGCCAGCAGCCGACCGGGGGCCTCCTACAATGAGCAGTTCTTC.

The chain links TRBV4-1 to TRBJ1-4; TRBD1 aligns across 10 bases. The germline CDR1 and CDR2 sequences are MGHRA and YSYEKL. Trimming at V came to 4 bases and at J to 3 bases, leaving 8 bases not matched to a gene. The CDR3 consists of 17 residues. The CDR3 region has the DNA TGCGCCAGCAGCCCCCGCGGACAGGGGGGAGCTAATGAAAAACTGTTTTTT. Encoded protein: CASSPRGQGGANEKLFF.

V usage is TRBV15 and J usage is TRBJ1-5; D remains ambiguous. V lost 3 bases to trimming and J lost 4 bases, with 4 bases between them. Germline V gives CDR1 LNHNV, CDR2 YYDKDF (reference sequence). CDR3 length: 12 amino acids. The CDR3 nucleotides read TGTGCCACCAGCAGGATAAATCAGCCCCAGCATTTT. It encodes CATSRINQPQHF.

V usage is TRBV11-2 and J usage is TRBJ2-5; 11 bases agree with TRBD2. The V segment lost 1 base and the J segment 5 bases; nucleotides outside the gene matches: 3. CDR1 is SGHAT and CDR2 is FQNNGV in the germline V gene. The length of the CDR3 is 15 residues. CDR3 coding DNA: TGTGCCAGCAGCTTAGGGGCTAGCGGGGGGGAGACCCAGTACTTC. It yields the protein CASSLGASGGETQYF.